This TCR beta chain was documented in a study of siplizumab effects on memory and regulatory T cells. The V gene end was trimmed by 6 bases and the J gene end by 2 bases; junction bases not matched to a gene: 4. Germline V lookup: CDR1 MNHNY, CDR2 SVGAGI (reference sequence). This CDR3 is built from 14 residues. Turning to this clone: No antigen is known for it.

Study findings and constraints: Naive T cells were seemingly more diverse than memory cells, and major contributions to the alloresponse seemed to be made by them. Treatment with siplizumab left mappable alloreactive CD4+ clones averaging approximately 69% Treg-derived, compared with roughly 26% in controls.

Libraries were prepared by immunoSEQ multiplex PCR; TCRdb keeps only in-frame clonotypes and omits some of them. The sample holds some 100,000 clones, roughly 94% seen once. The source material was Tregs sorted from blood. The chain combines TRBV6-6 with TRBJ2-5; 9 bases map to TRBD2. The clonotype originates from a human donor in good health. CDR3 amino acids: CASRLLAGQETQYF. The CDR3 DNA reads TGTGCCAGCAGACTCCTAGCGGGGCAAGAGACCCAGTACTTC.